This paragraph covers one TCR beta chain sequence. Its specificity is unknown. Germline loops: CDR1 MGHRA, CDR2 YSYEKL. The CDR3 runs to 17 residues. This sample is part of a study of CXCR3-negative and CXCR3-positive naive CD8 T cells. Whole-study context: There were around 140 million TRB reads altogether, and each library had about 1.5 +/- 0.3 million of them.

CD45RO-CCR7+CD27+CD95- cells counted as naive CD8+ T cells. Study findings and constraints: Higher TRB CDR3 hydrophobicity marked CXCR3-positive naive cells relative to CXCR3-negative naive cells. Within a donor, both naive subsets shared TRBV-TRBJ usage, unlike memory cells. Both naive subsets had comparably high diversity; memory CD8+ cells much lower.

The method, 5' RACE with UMI labels, was used to prepare the TRB cDNA libraries. For each CDR3 protein, TCRdb gives one entry from its re-call of the 5' RACE reads, without DNA. The listing records about 150,000 distinct CDR3 sequences. This receptor was obtained from a human donor in good health. Some clones in this sample may be carry-over from other donors' samples. The sample taken for sequencing was naive CXCR3+ CD8+ T cells from blood. The subset denotes: CD45RO-CCR7+CD27+CD95- naive CD8+ T cells expressing CXCR3 (TNR3+). V is TRBV4-1 and J is TRBJ2-3; TCRdb's D call, TRBD1, is unchecked because there is no DNA. CDR3 sequence: CASSQVSDRGLADTQYF.